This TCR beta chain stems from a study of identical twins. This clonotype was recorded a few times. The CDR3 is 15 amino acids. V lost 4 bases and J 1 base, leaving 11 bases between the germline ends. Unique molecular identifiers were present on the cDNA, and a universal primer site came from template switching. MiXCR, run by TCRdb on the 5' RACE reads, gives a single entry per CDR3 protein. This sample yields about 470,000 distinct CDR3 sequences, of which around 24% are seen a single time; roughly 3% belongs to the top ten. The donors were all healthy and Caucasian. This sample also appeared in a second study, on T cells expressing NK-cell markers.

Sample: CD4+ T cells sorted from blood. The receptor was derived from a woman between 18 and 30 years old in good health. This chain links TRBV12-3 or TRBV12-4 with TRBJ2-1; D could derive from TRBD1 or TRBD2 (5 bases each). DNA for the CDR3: TGTGCCAGCAGTTGGGGCGGGCAATCCTACAATGAGCAGTTCTTC. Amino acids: CASSWGGQSYNEQFF.